The rows below give T cell receptor beta chains drawn from one sample of a study of T-cell memory formation after mild COVID-19. TCRdb passed the 5' RACE reads through MiXCR, listing each CDR3 protein once. The table lists around 390,000 distinct CDR3 sequences, 16% of them singletons. Sequences were obtained from PBMCs or a T cell subset sorted from them (not recorded which). Source of these receptors: a man younger than 30 who had mild COVID-19 (a few samples of this study predate the infection). Cell type and time point are not known. CDR3s include the opening cysteine and the closing phenylalanine or tryptophan. D genes are given only for firm matches. Clone size is given for some rows only: seen once, a few or many times, or a class if the clone is expanded.

j_gene	v_gene	d_gene	abundance	CDR3nt	CDR3aa
TRBJ2-7	TRBV7-9	NA	few	TGTGCCAGCAGCTTAGAGCTGAGAATCCACGAGCAGTACTTC	CASSLELRIHEQYF
TRBJ2-1	TRBV12-3/TRBV12-4	NA	NA	TGTGCCAGCAGGCCCACCGGCGGCGGACTATTGATCGAGCAGTTCTTC	CASRPTGGGLLIEQFF
TRBJ1-5	TRBV9	NA	NA	TGTGCCAGCAGCGTATCGGAAGACTCCAATCAGCCCCAGCATTTT	CASSVSEDSNQPQHF
TRBJ1-1	TRBV5-1	NA	many	TGCGCCAGCAGCTTCACAGTCGGGTTGGGCACTGAAGCTTTCTTT	CASSFTVGLGTEAFF
TRBJ1-5	TRBV2	TRBD1	NA	TGTGCCAGCAGTGAGGTAGGACAGGGTTATCAGCCCCAGCATTTT	CASSEVGQGYQPQHF
TRBJ1-1	TRBV12-5	NA	NA	TGTGCTAGTGCCCGCGAGGGGTGGGAGTCCACTGAAGCTTTCTTT	CASAREGWESTEAFF
TRBJ2-3	TRBV5-4	TRBD2	few	TGTGCCAGCAGCTTGTCTAGCGGGTCCTCAGATACGCAGTATTTT	CASSLSSGSSDTQYF
TRBJ1-3	TRBV11-2	NA	few	TGTGCCAGCGGCTCTGGAAACACCATATATTTT	CASGSGNTIYF
TRBJ2-3	TRBV4-3	TRBD1	few	TGCGCCAGCAGCCCGTCACCTCCGGGACAGCGCACAGATACGCAGTATTTT	CASSPSPPGQRTDTQYF
TRBJ1-1	TRBV12-3/TRBV12-4	NA	NA	TGTGCCAGCAGTTTAGCGCCCGGGGGTTGGGCTGAAGCTTTCTTT	CASSLAPGGWAEAFF
TRBJ2-3	TRBV7-2	NA	many	TGTGCCAGCAGCACAGGGACTTCTGGGGTCGTAGATACGCAGTATTTT	CASSTGTSGVVDTQYF
TRBJ2-3	TRBV28	NA	few	TGTGCCAGCAGTATCCGGGGGGCCCGAGGTGATACGCAGTATTTT	CASSIRGARGDTQYF
TRBJ1-5	TRBV6-2/TRBV6-3	NA	few	TGTGCCAGCAGAAGGGGGGCATTCAATCAGCCCCAGCATTTT	CASRRGAFNQPQHF
TRBJ2-1	TRBV5-1	TRBD1	NA	TGCGCCAGCCAGGACAGGACCCAATCCTACAATGAGCAGTTCTTC	CASQDRTQSYNEQFF
TRBJ2-3	TRBV7-9	NA	few	TGTGCCAGCAGCTTAGGGAGACATTCACACACAGATACGCAGTATTTT	CASSLGRHSHTDTQYF
TRBJ2-6	TRBV7-8	NA	NA	TGTGCCAGCATTACTACGGGCTCTTTCCCAGGGGCCAACGTCCTGACTTTC	CASITTGSFPGANVLTF
TRBJ2-5	TRBV5-1	TRBD1	many	TGCGCCAGCAGCCATGACAGGGGAGAGACCCAGTACTTC	CASSHDRGETQYF
TRBJ1-5	TRBV12-3/TRBV12-4	NA	few	TGTGCCAGCAGTCCTAGGACAGCCCCAGGTCAGCCCCAGCATTTT	CASSPRTAPGQPQHF
TRBJ2-1	TRBV7-2	NA	few	TGTGCCAGCAGCAGGGGTTGGGGATCCAATGAGCAGTTCTTC	CASSRGWGSNEQFF
TRBJ1-2	TRBV4-1	NA	NA	TGCGCCAGCAGCCAAGAAAGGATGGGCGGCTACACCTTC	CASSQERMGGYTF
TRBJ2-7	TRBV7-9	NA	NA	TGTGCCAGCAGCTGGGAGAGTGAACCCGGCGAGCAGTACTTC	CASSWESEPGEQYF
TRBJ2-2	TRBV2	TRBD2	NA	TGTGCCGGTAAAGCGGGAGTTTCGTCCGGGGAGCTGTTTTTT	CAGKAGVSSGELFF
TRBJ2-1	TRBV29-1	TRBD2	NA	TGCAGCGTTGAAGAGGTCGGGGGGGCTTTCAATGAGCAGTTCTTC	CSVEEVGGAFNEQFF
TRBJ2-7	TRBV20-1	NA	few	TGCAGTGCTAGAGATTGGCTTCCCGGACTACCGAACTACGAGCAGTACTTC	CSARDWLPGLPNYEQYF
TRBJ1-2	TRBV10-3	NA	few	TGTGCCATCAGTGAGCGAAGTAACTATGGCTACACCTTC	CAISERSNYGYTF
TRBJ2-6	TRBV24-1	NA	NA	TGTGCCACCAGTGACCGACAAGTCTCTGGGGCCAACGTCCTGACTTTC	CATSDRQVSGANVLTF
TRBJ2-5	TRBV7-2	NA	many	TGTGCCAGCAGCTCCACTTCGGGGACCCTGGGGACCCAGTACTTC	CASSSTSGTLGTQYF
TRBJ2-3	TRBV5-5	TRBD2	NA	TGTGCCAGCAGCTTGGGACTAGCGGGGGGGCCGGACACAGATACGCAGTATTTT	CASSLGLAGGPDTDTQYF
TRBJ2-1	TRBV7-9	TRBD2	few	TGTGCCAGCAGTTATCCCGGGACTAGTTACAATGAGCAGTTCTTC	CASSYPGTSYNEQFF
TRBJ2-3	TRBV11-1	NA	NA	TGTGCCAGCAGCCCTGACTGGACTAGCACAGATACGCAGTATTTT	CASSPDWTSTDTQYF
TRBJ1-2	TRBV7-2	TRBD1	few	TGTGCCAGCAGCGCCCCCCCGGGGACAGGGGACCGTTATGGCTACACCTTC	CASSAPPGTGDRYGYTF
TRBJ2-2	TRBV12-3/TRBV12-4	NA	few	TGTGCCAGCAGTTTACCCCAGGCAAACGGGGAGCTGTTTTTT	CASSLPQANGELFF
TRBJ1-2	TRBV18	NA	NA	TGTGCCAGCTCACCGGGGGCACCCCTGTCGGGAAACAACTATGGCTACACCTTC	CASSPGAPLSGNNYGYTF
TRBJ2-5	TRBV28	TRBD2	few	TGTGCCAGCAGGGAGCGGGGGGTCCAAGAGACCCAGTACTTC	CASRERGVQETQYF
TRBJ2-1	TRBV5-1	TRBD2	NA	TGCGCCAGCAGCTTGCCTCCGGGGGGTGAGCAGTTCTTC	CASSLPPGGEQFF
TRBJ1-6	TRBV4-1	TRBD1	NA	TGCGCCAGCAGCCTAACGCCCAGGGGGCGGAATTCACCCCTCCACTTT	CASSLTPRGRNSPLHF
TRBJ2-3	TRBV10-3	NA	many	TGTGCCATCCTGGGGGGCCCCACAGATACGCAGTATTTT	CAILGGPTDTQYF
TRBJ1-2	TRBV20-1	NA	NA	TGCAGTGCTAGAGATCTTCCGGCGTCTAACTATGGCTACACCTTC	CSARDLPASNYGYTF
TRBJ1-6	TRBV12-3/TRBV12-4	NA	few	TGTGCCAGCAGTTTAGAGTTGGGGCAGGATAATTCACCCCTCCACTTT	CASSLELGQDNSPLHF
TRBJ1-1	TRBV12-3/TRBV12-4	NA	NA	TGTGCCAGCAGTTTACGCTTTGAAGCTTTCTTT	CASSLRFEAFF
TRBJ1-3	TRBV9	NA	NA	TGTGCCAGCAGCGTAGGGCGGACCCCTGGCACCATATATTTT	CASSVGRTPGTIYF
TRBJ2-1	TRBV5-1	NA	few	TGCGCCAGCAGCTTCCCCTCCAATGAGCAGTTCTTC	CASSFPSNEQFF
TRBJ2-3	TRBV7-2	TRBD2	few	TGTGCCAGCAGCTTTCTAGCGGGGGCCCCGCAGTATTTT	CASSFLAGAPQYF
TRBJ1-2	TRBV29-1	NA	NA	TGCAGCGTTGAAGATGGGTTTGGAAACTATGGCTACACCTTC	CSVEDGFGNYGYTF
TRBJ2-3	TRBV7-8	NA	NA	TGTGCCAGCAGCTTAGCTGCACAGGGAGCGCAGTATTTT	CASSLAAQGAQYF
TRBJ2-2	TRBV7-6	NA	many	TGTGCCAGCAGCCCTCGGCCGGGACAACAACCCGGGGAGCTGTTTTTT	CASSPRPGQQPGELFF
TRBJ2-1	TRBV12-3/TRBV12-4	NA	NA	TGTGCCAGCAGTTTACCCCACCAGACACCTAGTCAGTTCTTC	CASSLPHQTPSQFF
TRBJ2-1	TRBV7-2	NA	NA	TGTGCCAGCAGCACCCCTTCCGCGCTTCCTGGGAATGAGCAGTTCTTC	CASSTPSALPGNEQFF
TRBJ1-1	TRBV12-3/TRBV12-4	TRBD1	few	TGTGCCAGCAGAATACAGGGGGTTAACACTGAAGCTTTCTTT	CASRIQGVNTEAFF
TRBJ2-7	TRBV5-6	TRBD2	NA	TGTGCCAGCAGCCCCGTAGGGGCGGGGGGTCACGAGCAGTACTTC	CASSPVGAGGHEQYF
TRBJ2-1	TRBV2	TRBD2	NA	TGTGCCAGCAGTGACCCGGGCGGGGGGGTCTACAATGAGCAGTTCTTC	CASSDPGGGVYNEQFF
TRBJ1-2	TRBV28	TRBD1	few	TGTGCCAGCAGTTACGGGACAGGAAACTATGGCTACACCTTC	CASSYGTGNYGYTF
TRBJ1-2	TRBV9	TRBD1	NA	TGTGCCAGCAGCGTAGAGGACAGGGACTATGGCTACACCTTC	CASSVEDRDYGYTF
TRBJ2-1	TRBV6-1	NA	NA	TGTGCCGGCAGGGGTATTTCGGGGGCGGGGAAGCAGTTCTTC	CAGRGISGAGKQFF
TRBJ2-3	TRBV6-2/TRBV6-3	NA	NA	TGTGCCAGCAGTTACTCGCCCTGGGGCACAGATACGCAGTATTTT	CASSYSPWGTDTQYF